This TCR beta chain stems from a study of blood T cell repertoires in COVID-19. Overall study: PBMCs, B-cell-depleted T cells, or T cells provided the cDNA or gDNA that made up the material.

On this clone: Other DNA sequences in this sample translate to the same CDR3.

Per the study methods: Amplified reference gene primers provided the basis for estimating nucleated cell counts. Assay used: immunoSEQ multiplex PCR; TCRdb lists only in-frame clones, some missing. Clone size and V and J calls were adopted from that table, with D and trimming inferred from the DNA. The sample carries 150,000 to 200,000 clones, less than 90% recorded once. Sequenced: peripheral blood. This TCR was recovered from a woman between 65 and 79 years old with acute or convalescent COVID-19.

The CDR3 loop reads CASSLVPGVRGPNEKLFF. The DNA for the CDR3 is TGTGCCAGCAGCTTAGTTCCCGGGGTCCGTGGGCCCAATGAAAAACTGTTTTTT. The V gene is TRBV11-2, the J gene TRBJ1-4; the D is unclear. Trimming took off 1 base at V and 5 bases at J, with 20 bases between the two ends. Germline V gene lookup returns CDR1 SGHAT and CDR2 FQNNGV. The CDR3 loop spans 18 amino acids.